This T cell receptor (beta chain) emerged from a study of blood T cell repertoires in COVID-19. The CDR3 contains 15 residues. The V and J ends lost 6 bases and 1 base, in that order; junction bases with no gene match: 8. Germline V gene sequence: CDR1 MNHEY, CDR2 SVGAGI. Methods used by the authors: Researchers report that nucleated cell counts were estimated from reference gene primer amplification. TCRdb keeps only in-frame clones here, not all; method: immunoSEQ multiplex PCR. That table gives V, J and clone size, and the DNA gave D and trimming. The sample has hundreds of thousands of clones; roughly 85% are singletons. Participants were aged about 18 to 100 years, lived in over 20 US areas, and enrolled virtually. Categorization into cohorts depended on clinical history that participants reported.

This clonotype was obtained from a woman in her thirties or forties who had been exposed to COVID-19. The specimen sequenced was PBMCs or T cells enriched from blood (not recorded which). This rearrangement joins TRBV6-5 to TRBJ1-2; 7 positions match TRBD1. The CDR3 region has the DNA TGTGCCAGCAGCCCCTACAGGGGAGATAACTATGGCTACACCTTC. It is translated as CASSPYRGDNYGYTF.